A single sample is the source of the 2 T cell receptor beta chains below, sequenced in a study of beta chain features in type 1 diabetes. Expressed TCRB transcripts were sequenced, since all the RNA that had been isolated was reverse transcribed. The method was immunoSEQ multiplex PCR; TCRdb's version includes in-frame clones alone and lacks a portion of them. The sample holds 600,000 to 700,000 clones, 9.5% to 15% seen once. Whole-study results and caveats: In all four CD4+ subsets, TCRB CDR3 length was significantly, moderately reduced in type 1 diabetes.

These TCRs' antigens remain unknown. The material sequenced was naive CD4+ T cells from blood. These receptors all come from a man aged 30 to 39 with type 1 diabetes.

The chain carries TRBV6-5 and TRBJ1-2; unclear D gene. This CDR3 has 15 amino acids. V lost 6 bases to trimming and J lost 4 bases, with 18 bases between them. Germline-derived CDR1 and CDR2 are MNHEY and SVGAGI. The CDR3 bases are TGTGCCAGCAGGAACATAAGAGCCGGGAGCTATGGCTACACCTTC. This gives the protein CASRNIRAGSYGYTF.

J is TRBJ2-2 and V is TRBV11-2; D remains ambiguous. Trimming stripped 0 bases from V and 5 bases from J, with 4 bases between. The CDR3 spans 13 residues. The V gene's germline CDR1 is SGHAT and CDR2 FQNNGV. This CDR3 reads CASSLDFTGELFF. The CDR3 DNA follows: TGTGCCAGCAGCTTAGATTTTACCGGGGAGCTGTTTTTT.